These T cell receptor beta chains were read from a single sample in a study of high-grade serous ovarian cancer treatment subgroups. Sequencing used immunoSEQ multiplex PCR; TCRdb keeps in-frame clones, though not all of them. This table has about 5,000 clones, approximately 71% appearing once. Sequencing used tumor tissue. The receptor source for this set is a human donor with high-grade serous ovarian cancer. Both conserved end residues are part of each CDR3. A D gene is named only where the DNA matches it firmly. Size is omitted from some rows. Given values are once, few, many or a class for expanded clones.

cdr3_length	v_call	d_call	clone_size	j_call	cdr3_aa	cdr3_nt
14	TRBV5-1	TRBD1	few	TRBJ1-5	CASSPGQAAGPQHF	TGCGCCAGCAGCCCAGGACAGGCGGCAGGGCCCCAGCATTTT
14	TRBV18	NA	NA	TRBJ2-2	CASFVAPNTGELFF	TGTGCCAGCTTCGTAGCGCCGAACACCGGGGAGCTGTTTTTT
16	TRBV4-1	NA	NA	TRBJ1-1	CASSQDRRYQGPEAFF	TGCGCCAGCAGCCAAGATCGCCGGTATCAAGGCCCTGAAGCTTTCTTT
13	TRBV25-1	NA	NA	TRBJ2-3	CASSAPSGDTQYF	TGTGCCAGCAGTGCACCCTCAGGGGATACGCAGTATTTT
13	TRBV6-1	NA	NA	TRBJ1-1	CASRANFNTEAFF	TGTGCCAGCAGAGCCAACTTTAACACTGAAGCTTTCTTT
14	TRBV2	NA	NA	TRBJ2-1	CASGTGSSYNEQFF	TGTGCCAGCGGAACAGGGAGCTCCTACAATGAGCAGTTCTTC
13	TRBV5-5	TRBD2	NA	TRBJ2-1	CATRGVPRNEQFF	TGTGCCACCCGGGGGGTCCCTCGAAATGAGCAGTTCTTC
11	TRBV6-1	NA	once	TRBJ1-2	CASRGMAGYTF	TGTGCCAGCAGGGGGATGGCTGGCTACACCTTC
13	TRBV6-6	NA	NA	TRBJ1-1	CASRTDGNTEAFF	TGTGCCAGCAGGACGGACGGGAACACTGAAGCTTTCTTT
12	TRBV7-9	NA	NA	TRBJ1-2	CASSLESGGYTF	TGTGCCAGCAGCTTAGAATCGGGTGGCTACACCTTC
11	TRBV20-1	NA	NA	TRBJ1-2	CSATTIGGYTF	TGCAGTGCTACGACCATAGGTGGCTACACCTTC
13	TRBV6-4	NA	NA	TRBJ2-1	CASSEGATNEQFF	TGTGCCAGCAGTGAAGGGGCAACGAATGAGCAGTTCTTC
17	TRBV5-3	NA	NA	TRBJ2-6	CARYIYGEQSRANVLTF	TGTGCCAGATACATCTATGGTGAACAAAGTCGGGCCAACGTCCTGACTTTC
15	TRBV21-1	NA	NA	TRBJ2-1	CASSPEPQGLDEQFF	TGTGCCAGCAGCCCTGAGCCTCAGGGTCTTGACGAGCAGTTCTTC
14	TRBV4-1	NA	NA	TRBJ2-1	CASSQWRGGNEQFF	TGCGCCAGCAGCCAATGGCGGGGCGGGAATGAGCAGTTCTTC
16	TRBV11-2	NA	few	TRBJ2-1	CASSYYAGAIVEEQFF	TGTGCCAGCAGCTATTACGCGGGGGCCATTGTTGAAGAGCAGTTCTTC
17	TRBV19	TRBD1	NA	TRBJ1-1	CASSFGTGRVVNTEAFF	TGTGCCAGTAGTTTTGGGACAGGGCGGGTTGTCAACACTGAAGCTTTCTTT
13	TRBV29-1	NA	NA	TRBJ2-7	CSASKGGYYEQYF	TGCAGCGCCTCTAAAGGGGGTTACTACGAGCAGTACTTC
13	TRBV6-1	NA	few	TRBJ1-5	CASSEDPRAREHF	TGTGCCAGCAGTGAAGACCCCAGGGCCCGAGAGCATTTT
17	TRBV7-8	NA	NA	TRBJ1-4	CASSLDTGFATNEKLFF	TGTGCCAGCAGCTTAGACACGGGATTCGCAACTAATGAAAAACTGTTTTTT
17	TRBV15	NA	NA	TRBJ2-2	CATSRGFHGTNTGELFF	TGTGCCACCAGCAGGGGGTTCCATGGGACGAACACCGGGGAGCTGTTTTTT
14	TRBV19	NA	NA	TRBJ2-1	CATDGGSSYNEQFF	TGTGCCACCGACGGGGGTTCCTCCTACAATGAGCAGTTCTTC
14	TRBV27	TRBD1	NA	TRBJ2-7	CASSLSPTGAGLYF	TGTGCCAGCAGTTTATCCCCGACAGGGGCGGGACTGTACTTC
13	TRBV7-2	NA	NA	TRBJ2-5	CASSYRDPGTQYF	TGTGCCAGCAGCTACCGGGACCCAGGGACCCAGTACTTC
14	TRBV6-6	NA	NA	TRBJ1-2	CASSYRQINYGYTF	TGTGCCAGCAGTTACCGACAGATCAACTATGGCTACACCTTC
13	TRBV10-3	NA	few	TRBJ1-1	CAISDENSLDAFF	TGTGCCATCAGTGACGAGAATTCGCTGGACGCTTTCTTT
12	TRBV6-5	NA	few	TRBJ1-2	CASSYGGYGYTF	TGTGCCAGCAGTTACGGGGGCTATGGCTACACCTTC
16	TRBV30	TRBD1	NA	TRBJ1-3	CAWSCNRGSAGNTIYF	TGTGCCTGGAGCTGCAACAGGGGATCGGCGGGAAACACCATATATTTT
16	TRBV7-2	TRBD1	NA	TRBJ2-2	CASRLGEGAVTGELFF	TGTGCCAGCAGACTAGGAGAGGGGGCGGTCACCGGGGAGCTGTTTTTT
15	TRBV29-1	NA	NA	TRBJ2-5	CSVEPRQNTEKTQYF	TGCAGCGTTGAACCCAGACAGAATACGGAGAAGACCCAGTACTTC
14	TRBV9	NA	NA	TRBJ2-5	CASSSGLALGTQYF	TGTGCCAGCAGCTCCGGGCTAGCCCTGGGGACCCAGTACTTC
15	TRBV6-6	TRBD1	NA	TRBJ1-1	CASSYSGGGRTEAFF	TGTGCCAGCAGTTACTCCGGAGGGGGCCGGACTGAAGCTTTCTTT